One sample yielded the 27 T cell receptor beta chains listed below, sequenced in a study of post-analysis software for immune sequencing data. Libraries were made from TCR beta cDNA, and they carried unique molecular identifiers. Each CDR3 protein gets one entry after TCRdb re-called the PCR reads with MiXCR. The sample has 550,000 to 700,000 distinct CDR3 sequences, 44% seen once. No cognate antigen is known for these TCRs. Findings and caveats of the study: The study found TRBV5-6, TRBV5-1 and TRBV20-1 among four to six TRBV segments more frequent in patients than controls.

The sequencing input was blood. The receptors derive from a girl under 18 with multiple sclerosis.

The chain carries TRBV20-1 and TRBJ2-5; D remains ambiguous. Germline V CDR1 and CDR2: DFQATT, SNEGSKA (reference sequence). This CDR3 has 15 amino acids. V was shortened by 0 bases and J by 1 base, with 12 bases between the two germline ends. The CDR3 DNA follows: TGCAGTGCTAGAGATTTAGCAGCAGTCCAAGAGACCCAGTACTTC. As protein: CSARDLAAVQETQYF.

The chain couples TRBV4-1 to TRBJ2-1; D gene uncertain. Between the trimmed V and J ends, which lost 0 bases and 0 bases, there was a span of 18 bases. This CDR3 contains 19 residues. Germline lookup yields CDR1 MGHRA and CDR2 YSYEKL. The CDR3 loop reads CASSQDPLLGSSSYNEQFF. The CDR3 region has the DNA TGCGCCAGCAGCCAAGATCCTCTGTTGGGGTCTAGCTCCTACAATGAGCAGTTCTTC.

J is TRBJ1-1 and V is TRBV20-1; the D gene is possibly TRBD1 (6 bases). In germline, CDR1 is DFQATT, CDR2 SNEGSKA (reference sequence). V shed 3 bases and J shed 0 bases, with 8 bases lying between them. The CDR3 covers 13 residues. CDR3 protein: CSASYRVNTEAFF. CDR3 DNA sequence: TGCAGTGCTAGTTACAGGGTGAACACTGAAGCTTTCTTT.

This clonotype was counted between two and nine times. This chain uses TRBV7-9 with TRBJ2-5, with 9 positions matching TRBD2. TRBJ2-7 explains the end of the DNA better; the J call may be wrong. The CDR3 loop spans 12 amino acids. Germline CDR1 SEHNR, CDR2 FQNEAQ (reference sequence). The CDR3 sequence: CASSAGGFEQYF. CDR3 bases: TGTGCCAGCTCCGCGGGAGGGTTCGAGCAGTACTTC.

The chain is built from TRBV20-1 and TRBJ2-5; either TRBD1 or TRBD2 may fit D (5 bases each). Germline V lookup: CDR1 DFQATT, CDR2 SNEGSKA (reference sequence). The CDR3 is 14 amino acids. The ends were cut back, 5 bases at V and 1 base at J, with 14 bases in the middle. The CDR3 here is CSAGGSFGQETQYF. CDR3 coding DNA: TGCAGTGCTGGGGGTTCTTTCGGCCAAGAGACCCAGTACTTC.

This clonotype was observed a handful of times. The V gene is TRBV7-9, the J gene TRBJ2-7, with D possibly matching TRBD1 (6 bases). The last part of the DNA fits TRBJ2-5 better; the J call may be wrong. The V gene's germline CDR1 is SEHNR and CDR2 FQNEAQ (reference sequence). The CDR3 sequence is 16 residues long. CDR3 sequence reads: CASSSRVSGEDGTQYF. The CDR3 DNA reads TGTGCCAGCAGCTCGAGGGTGTCAGGGGAAGATGGGACCCAGTACTTC.

This chain connects TRBV29-1 to TRBJ2-5; TRBD2 matches at 7 bases. The V segment lost 2 bases and the J segment 4 bases; nucleotides outside the gene matches: 4. Germline V gives CDR1 SQVTM, CDR2 ANQGSEA. This CDR3 comprises 13 residues. The CDR3 sequence is CSVEIGGGETQYF. The DNA of the CDR3 is TGCAGCGTTGAAATAGGCGGGGGAGAGACCCAGTACTTC.

The chain combines TRBV7-9 with TRBJ2-5, with 11 bases identical to TRBD2. The CDR3 runs 15 residues. V trimming: 5 bases; J trimming: 4 bases; junction bases outside the gene matches: 6. Germline CDR1 SEHNR, CDR2 FQNEAQ (reference sequence). The CDR3 region has the DNA TGTGCCAGCAGCCCAGGAGGGACTAGCGGAGAGACCCAGTACTTC. It yields the protein CASSPGGTSGETQYF.

This clonotype has more than one count but fewer than ten. The rearrangement uses TRBV12-3 or TRBV12-4 and TRBJ2-1, with no clear D. The CDR3 extends over 16 amino acids. With 5 bases removed from V and 0 bases from J, the gap between germline ends came to 14 bases. The CDR3 sequence: CASSGISVISYNEQFF. As DNA, the CDR3 is TGTGCCAGCAGTGGAATCAGCGTAATCTCCTACAATGAGCAGTTCTTC.

This sequence joins TRBV7-2 and TRBJ1-2; possible D gene TRBD1, 5 bases. CDR1 is SGHTA, CDR2 FQGNSA, per germline. There are 13 residues in the CDR3. Trimming removed 5 bases at V and 8 bases at J, with 15 bases between. Here the CDR3 DNA reads TGTGCCAGCAGCCAAACAACCCCAGGGGGCTACACCTTC. It is translated as CASSQTTPGGYTF.

There are a few counts of this clonotype. The V gene is TRBV20-1, the J gene TRBJ1-4; possible D gene TRBD1, 5 bases. CDR3 size: 15 residues. Germline values: CDR1 DFQATT, CDR2 SNEGSKA (reference sequence). The germline V and J ends were trimmed by 3 bases and 7 bases, with 18 bases remaining between them. The CDR3 DNA is TGCAGTGCTAGCCGAACCGGGGCGAGGCGTGAAAAACTGTTTTTT. Encoded protein: CSASRTGARREKLFF.

The genes are TRBV27 and TRBJ2-3; possibly TRBD2 for D (5 bases). This CDR3 region has 13 residues. V lost 7 bases to trimming and J lost 0 bases, with 8 bases between them. Germline CDR1 reads MNHEY; CDR2 reads SMNVEV (reference sequence). Here the CDR3 DNA reads TGTGCCAGCACCGGGGTCAGCACAGATACGCAGTATTTT. Translation: CASTGVSTDTQYF.

This clonotype was counted many times. V and J are TRBV7-9 and TRBJ2-6; weak D call: TRBD1 (5 bases). The V end lost 5 bases, the J end lost 0 bases, and 8 bases lay between the germline ends. The CDR3 sequence is 15 residues long. Germline V lookup: CDR1 SEHNR, CDR2 FQNEAQ (reference sequence). CDR3 region: CASSLRVSGANVLTF. The CDR3 nucleotides are TGTGCCAGCAGCCTCAGGGTCTCTGGGGCCAACGTCCTGACTTTC.

This chain connects TRBV12-3 or TRBV12-4 to TRBJ1-4; no firm D call. The CDR3 loop spans 14 amino acids. The V gene lost 5 bases and the J gene lost 10 bases, with 17 bases spanning the gap. The CDR3 reads CASSPIMVQGKLFF. The CDR3 DNA reads TGTGCCAGCAGTCCAATAATGGTCCAAGGAAAACTGTTTTTT.

The chain joins TRBV12-3 or TRBV12-4 to TRBJ2-7; the D gene could be TRBD1 or TRBD2 (6 bases each). The J call may not be correct, given that the DNA end is closer to TRBJ2-5. This CDR3 has 14 residues. CDR3 in amino acids: CASTEWGAGRTQYF. CDR3 sequence (DNA): TGTGCCAGCACCGAGTGGGGGGCGGGGAGGACCCAGTACTTC.

In its sample, this clonotype was seen a few times. The rearrangement links TRBV6-5 to TRBJ2-4; tentative D call: TRBD1 (6 bases). TRBJ2-7 matches the DNA end more closely, so the J call is doubtful. CDR3 size: 14 residues. In germline, CDR1 is MNHEY, CDR2 SVGAGI. This CDR3 is CASSYRRQTGEQYF. CDR3 nucleotides: TGTGCCAGCAGTTACCGAAGACAGACAGGCGAGCAGTACTTC.

This chain links TRBV5-1 with TRBJ1-4; 7 bases agree with TRBD1. V shed 3 bases and J 0 bases; nucleotides not matched to a gene: 5. The CDR3 contains 16 residues. CDR1 and CDR2 (germline): SGHRS, YFSETQ. CDR3 bases: TGCGCCAGCAGCTCGGGACAGCCAGCAACTAATGAAAAACTGTTTTTT. Its protein product is CASSSGQPATNEKLFF.

In its sample, this clonotype was seen many times. The rearrangement links TRBV12-3 or TRBV12-4 to TRBJ1-1, with 7 bases lining up with TRBD1. V was clipped by 6 bases and J by 2 bases; unmatched bases: 6. The CDR3 contains 14 residues. The CDR3 loop is CASSPGTDNTEAFF. The CDR3 nucleotides are TGTGCCAGCAGCCCCGGGACAGACAACACTGAAGCTTTCTTT.

Notes on this clonotype: No conserved phenylalanine or tryptophan is present at the end of the CDR3, so a read error is the likely explanation. The chain has TRBV5-1 and TRBJ2-7; 10 positions match TRBD1. The length of the CDR3 is 15 residues. The J segment lost 4 bases and the V segment lost 1 base, leaving 5 bases of the junction unmatched. The germline V gene encodes CDR1 SGHRS and CDR2 YFSETQ. The CDR3 reads CASSLPGTGEYEQYC. CDR3 DNA: TGCGCCAGCAGCTTGCCAGGGACAGGGGAATACGAGCAGTACTGC.

This clonotype was seen only a few times. This chain links TRBV5-1 with TRBJ2-1; TRBD2 matches 11 bases. CDR1 is SGHRS, CDR2 YFSETQ, per germline. This CDR3 comprises 16 residues. J lost 2 bases, V lost 1 base, and 2 bases had no gene match. CDR3 protein: CASSLTSGGPYNEQFF. The CDR3 region has the DNA TGCGCCAGCAGCTTGACTAGCGGGGGACCCTACAATGAGCAGTTCTTC.

This clonotype was found many times. The gene calls are TRBV6-4 and TRBJ2-3, with 8 bases aligning to TRBD2. The CDR3 has 15 residues. Germline V lookup: CDR1 MRHNA, CDR2 SNTAGT. Trimming took 2 bases from V and 6 from J; bases not matched to a gene: 7. The CDR3 spells CASSDSSGKSDTQYF. In DNA, the CDR3 is TGTGCCAGCAGTGACAGTAGCGGGAAGTCCGATACGCAGTATTTT.

The chain has TRBV20-1 and TRBJ2-3, with D hard to call. The CDR3 consists of 11 residues. Germline lookup yields CDR1 DFQATT and CDR2 SNEGSKA (reference sequence). V gave up 5 bases and J gave up 2 bases, with 5 bases separating them. The DNA of the CDR3 is TGCAGTGCTTACCCCACAGATACGCAGTATTTT. Amino acid sequence: CSAYPTDTQYF.

The V and J genes are TRBV25-1 and TRBJ1-1, with TRBD1 as a possible D gene (5 bases). Germline lookup yields CDR1 MGHDK and CDR2 SYGVNS. V lost 4 bases and J lost 7, with 13 bases in between. The CDR3 consists of 13 residues. CDR3 DNA sequence: TGTGCCAGCAGTGTCCTCCCGGGACGTGAAGCTTTCTTT. Its translation is CASSVLPGREAFF.

The chain uses TRBV5-1 and TRBJ1-1; possibly TRBD1 for D (5 bases). Germline CDR1 reads SGHRS; CDR2 reads YFSETQ. Between the trimmed V and J ends, which lost 0 bases and 0 bases, there was a span of 15 bases. The CDR3 totals 17 residues. The CDR3 is CASSLGGRGALNTEAFF. The CDR3 DNA is TGCGCCAGCAGCTTGGGTGGGAGAGGGGCTCTGAACACTGAAGCTTTCTTT.

This clonotype was counted only a few times. The chain recombines TRBV6-5 with TRBJ2-7, with 8 nucleotides matching TRBD1. The V segment lost 6 bases and the J segment 6 bases; nucleotides outside the gene matches: 10. Germline V CDR1 and CDR2: MNHEY, SVGAGI. The CDR3 runs to 14 residues. CDR3 bases: TGTGCCAGCAGGTACACAAACGACAGGGGCGAGCAGTACTTC. Translated: CASRYTNDRGEQYF.

This clonotype was seen a few times. The rearrangement joins TRBV5-1 to TRBJ1-2; D perhaps matches TRBD1 (6 bases). The length of the CDR3 is 14 residues. The germline V gene encodes CDR1 SGHRS and CDR2 YFSETQ. Trimming took 0 bases from V and 6 from J, leaving 12 bases between them. The CDR3 region is CASSLEPGDHGYTF. As DNA, the CDR3 is TGCGCCAGCAGCTTGGAACCAGGGGATCATGGCTACACCTTC.

The chain carries TRBV29-1 and TRBJ2-1; no reliable D call. Looked up from germline, CDR1 is SQVTM and CDR2 is ANQGSEA. CDR3 length equals 14 residues. The V gene lost 1 base and the J gene lost 1 base, with 8 bases spanning the gap. As DNA, the CDR3 is TGCAGCGTTGAAGGGGGAAGGTCCTACAATGAGCAGTTCTTC. This sequence encodes CSVEGGRSYNEQFF.